A single sample is the source of the 32 T cell receptor beta chains below, sequenced in a study of cytomegalovirus exposure and HLA in healthy donors. Researchers ran the PCR with 60 Vbeta and 13 Jbeta primers. Produced via immunoSEQ multiplex PCR; TCRdb's table is partial and in-frame only. The sample contains fewer than 200,000 clones, 80% of which appear only once. Material: PBMCs. These TCRs come from a young man in good health and CMV-seropositive.

This clone appeared a few times. The rearrangement links TRBV2 to TRBJ2-1; D gene unclear. The CDR3 sequence is 12 residues long. CDR1 and CDR2 from the germline V gene are SNHLY and FYNNEI. Trimming took off 2 bases at V and 8 bases at J, with 7 bases between the two ends. For the CDR3, the DNA is TGTGCCAGCAGTGAATTGAGTTATGAGCAGTTCTTC. Its protein is CASSELSYEQFF.

J is TRBJ2-1 and V is TRBV19; D is uncertain. The V gene's germline CDR1 is LNHDA and CDR2 SQIVND (reference sequence). CDR3 length equals 15 residues. Trimming removed 1 base from V and 0 bases from J, with 7 bases in between. Here the CDR3 DNA reads TGTGCCAGTAGTATAGTACGAGACTCCTACAATGAGCAGTTCTTC. It codes for CASSIVRDSYNEQFF.

The chain combines TRBV10-3 with TRBJ2-1; 7 bases are shared with TRBD1. The CDR3 runs 18 residues. J lost 4 bases, V lost 2 bases, and 14 bases had no gene match. Germline-derived CDR1 and CDR2 are ENHRY and SYGVKD. For the CDR3, the DNA is TGTGCCATCAGTGAGAAGGGAGAGGGGGCAGGATGGTACAATGAGCAGTTCTTC. Translation: CAISEKGEGAGWYNEQFF.

Only a few counts were recorded for this clone. The chain uses TRBV5-5 and TRBJ2-5, with TRBD1 matching 10 bases. The V gene's germline CDR1 is SGHKS and CDR2 YYEKEE (reference sequence). The CDR3 totals 14 residues. V lost 4 bases and J lost 5; bases outside the gene matches: 5. CDR3 in DNA: TGTGCCAGCAGCGTGGACAGGGGGTATGAGACCCAGTACTTC. Residues: CASSVDRGYETQYF.

V gene TRBV6-5 combines with J gene TRBJ1-1; TRBD1 agrees at 9 bases. There are 13 residues in the CDR3. Losses at the gene ends were 6 bases for V and 11 bases for J; bases not matched to a gene: 10. CDR1 is MNHEY, CDR2 SVGAGI, per germline. The DNA for the CDR3 is TGTGCCAGCAGGCCCGGGACAGGGAGGAGGGCTTTCTTT. Its translation is CASRPGTGRRAFF.

This chain links TRBV9 with TRBJ2-5, with 8 positions matching TRBD1. Germline values: CDR1 SGDLS, CDR2 YYNGEE. This CDR3 has 15 residues. The ends lost 0 bases at V and 4 bases at J; junction bases unmatched: 5. For the CDR3, the DNA is TGTGCCAGCAGCGTAGTTGCAGGGGGCGTAGAGACCCAGTACTTC. Encoded protein: CASSVVAGGVETQYF.

The rearrangement uses TRBV7-9 and TRBJ1-4, with D possibly TRBD1 on 5 matching bases. Trimming shortened V by 5 bases and J by 8 bases, and 15 bases separated the two germline ends. The CDR3 totals 14 residues. In germline, CDR1 is SEHNR, CDR2 FQNEAQ (reference sequence). In DNA form, the CDR3 reads TGTGCCAGCAGCCGCCGGGGGGGGAACGAAAAACTGTTTTTT. Translating gives CASSRRGGNEKLFF. Complete variable domain (other parts from reference TRBV7-9 and TRBJ1-4): DTGVSQNPRHKITKRGQNVTFRCDPISEHNRLYWYRQTLGQGPEFLTYFQNEAQLEKSRLLSDRFSAERPKGSFSTLEIQRTEQGDSAMYLCASSRRGGNEKLFFGSGTQLSVL.

Only a few counts were recorded for this clone. The rearrangement links TRBV5-4 to TRBJ2-3; tentatively, D is TRBD1 (6 bases). The CDR3 is 15 amino acids. The ends were cut back, 4 bases at V and 3 bases at J, with 15 bases in the middle. Germline values: CDR1 SGHNT, CDR2 YYREEE (reference sequence). The CDR3 here is CASSPPGVATDTQYF. In DNA, the CDR3 is TGTGCCAGCAGCCCTCCAGGGGTGGCAACAGATACGCAGTATTTT.

This clone was observed a handful of times. The rearrangement links TRBV11-2 to TRBJ1-1; D is unclear. The CDR3 extends over 13 amino acids. Germline CDR1 and CDR2: SGHAT and FQNNGV. Trimming cost V 5 bases and J 3 bases, with 10 bases left between them. CDR3 DNA sequence: TGTGCCAGCAGCAAGTCGCGGGACACTGAAGCTTTCTTT. Protein sequence: CASSKSRDTEAFF.

The chain has TRBV4-2 and TRBJ1-5; TRBD1 might be the D (5 bases). CDR1 is LGHNA, CDR2 YNFKEQ, per germline. The CDR3 length is 16 residues. Trimming cost V 2 bases and J 0 bases, with 11 bases left between them. Here the CDR3 DNA reads TGTGCCAGCAGCCAAAGCACAGGATATAGCAATCAGCCCCAGCATTTT. Protein: CASSQSTGYSNQPQHF.

The chain uses TRBV15 and TRBJ2-1; maybe TRBD1 (6 bases). Between the trimmed V and J ends, which lost 1 base and 0 bases, there was a span of 13 bases. Per the germline V gene, CDR1 is LNHNV and CDR2 is YYDKDF (reference sequence). This CDR3 comprises 17 residues. CDR3 sequence (DNA): TGTGCCACCAGCAGAGGCAGGGGCCGTAGCTCCTACAATGAGCAGTTCTTC. It encodes CATSRGRGRSSYNEQFF.

The chain joins TRBV7-9 to TRBJ1-1; no reliable D call. The CDR3 has 14 amino acids. Looked up from germline, CDR1 is SEHNR and CDR2 is FQNEAQ (reference sequence). With 5 bases removed from V and 4 bases from J, the gap between germline ends came to 14 bases. This CDR3 reads CASSLNSGGTEAFF. As DNA, the CDR3 is TGTGCCAGCAGCCTCAACTCAGGAGGCACTGAAGCTTTCTTT.

The CDR3 DNA reads TGTGCCAGCAGCCTGGGGGGACGGAACGAAAAACTGTTTTTT. This encodes CASSLGGRNEKLFF. This chain links TRBV7-2 with TRBJ1-4; perhaps TRBD1 as D (5 bases). The CDR3 spans 14 residues. Trimming removed 5 bases from V and 8 bases from J, with 15 bases in between. Germline CDR1 SGHTA, CDR2 FQGNSA.

This clone was counted between two and nine times. The J gene is TRBJ2-3, the V gene TRBV29-1; D is undetermined. V was pared by 5 bases and J by 6 bases, with 12 bases between. This CDR3 region has 12 residues. Germline V gene data show CDR1 as SQVTM and CDR2 as ANQGSEA. CDR3: CSVRRDGDTQYF. CDR3 DNA sequence: TGCAGCGTTCGCAGAGACGGGGATACGCAGTATTTT.

The chain carries TRBV7-9 and TRBJ1-5; tentative D call: TRBD1 (5 bases). V lost 1 base to trimming and J lost 7 bases, with 14 bases between them. CDR1 SEHNR and CDR2 FQNEAQ come from the germline V gene (reference sequence). The CDR3 runs 15 residues. CDR3 sequence reads: CASSLGQGLGQPQHF. The CDR3 DNA sequence: TGTGCCAGCAGCTTAGGTCAGGGCCTAGGGCAGCCCCAGCATTTT.

V and J are TRBV7-9 and TRBJ1-2; 7 bases line up with TRBD1. The CDR3 totals 14 residues. Trimming removed 4 bases from V and 5 bases from J; junction bases left unmatched: 7. Looked up from germline, CDR1 is SEHNR and CDR2 is FQNEAQ (reference sequence). The CDR3 bases are TGTGCCAGCAGCTCCTCCGGGACAGAATATGGCTACACCTTC. Translation gives CASSSSGTEYGYTF.

The CDR3: CASSQGEGGSRVAFF. The CDR3 bases are TGCGCCAGCAGCCAAGGTGAGGGCGGAAGTCGGGTAGCTTTCTTT. The V and J genes are TRBV4-3 and TRBJ1-1; no definite D call. The V and J ends lost 1 base and 10 bases respectively, with 19 bases between them. The length of the CDR3 is 15 residues. Germline lookup yields CDR1 LGHNA and CDR2 YSLEER.

This clone turned up a few times. This chain uses TRBV9 with TRBJ1-3; no firm D call. This CDR3 region has 15 residues. Trimming left V 0 bases short and J 2 bases short, with 9 bases between. Germline V gives CDR1 SGDLS, CDR2 YYNGEE. The DNA for the CDR3 is TGTGCCAGCAGCGTAGAAGCGGCAGCTGGAAACACCATATATTTT. As protein: CASSVEAAAGNTIYF.

This chain links TRBV30 with TRBJ2-3; 14 nucleotides agree with TRBD2. CDR3 length: 16 amino acids. V lost 2 bases, J lost 1 base, and 2 bases stayed unmatched. The germline V gene encodes CDR1 GTSNPN and CDR2 SVGIG (reference sequence). CDR3 region: CAWSLGLAGGTDTQYF. The DNA for the CDR3 is TGTGCCTGGAGTCTGGGACTAGCGGGGGGCACAGATACGCAGTATTTT. Based on the CDR3 plus reference TRBV30 and TRBJ2-3, the full variable domain is SQTIHQWPATLVQPVGSPLSLECTVEGTSNPNLYWYRQAAGRGLQLLFYSVGIGQISSEVPQNLSASRPQDRQFILSSKKLLLSDSGFYLCAWSLGLAGGTDTQYFGPGTRLTVL.

This clone was seen a few times. The V and J genes are TRBV19 and TRBJ2-1, with a weak D call TRBD1 (6 bases). The CDR3 covers 16 residues. With 4 bases removed from V and 8 bases from J, the gap between germline ends came to 21 bases. In germline, CDR1 is LNHDA, CDR2 SQIVND (reference sequence). Here the CDR3 DNA reads TGTGCCAGTAGTACCTCAGGGGCGGACGGGTTGGATGAGCAGTTCTTC. Translating it yields CASSTSGADGLDEQFF.

The genes are TRBV27 and TRBJ1-5; TRBD1 might be the D (5 bases). This CDR3 has 14 residues. Trimming cost V 4 bases and J 3 bases, with 10 bases left between them. Germline CDR1 and CDR2: MNHEY and SMNVEV (reference sequence). The CDR3 protein is CASSSQGLNQPQHF. The DNA for the CDR3 is TGTGCCAGCAGTTCTCAGGGCCTCAATCAGCCCCAGCATTTT.

This chain uses TRBV29-1 with TRBJ1-1; TRBD1 might be the D (5 bases). This CDR3 is built from 15 residues. Deletions cut 4 bases from V and 4 bases from J, with 19 bases between. Germline CDR1 is SQVTM and CDR2 is ANQGSEA. The DNA of the CDR3 is TGCAGCGTTGGGGGGGGTTGGGAGAAAAGCACTGAAGCTTTCTTT. Protein: CSVGGGWEKSTEAFF.

The genes are TRBV19 and TRBJ2-1, with a tentative D call TRBD1 (5 bases). This CDR3 has 16 residues. Trimming pared 3 bases from V and 7 bases from J, leaving 19 bases between. Germline loops: CDR1 LNHDA, CDR2 SQIVND (reference sequence). The CDR3 DNA sequence: TGTGCCAGTAGTATCTTTGCGGCGGACATCCCTAATGAGCAGTTCTTC. Translating it yields CASSIFAADIPNEQFF.

With respect to this clone: Different DNA sequences within this sample yield the same CDR3. The rearrangement uses TRBV6-5 and TRBJ1-5; 7 bases align to TRBD1. The length of the CDR3 is 14 residues. V shed 6 bases, J shed 0 bases, and the junction held 2 bases outside the gene matches. Germline V gives CDR1 MNHEY, CDR2 SVGAGI. CDR3 in amino acids: CASSRDSSNQPQHF. The CDR3 DNA is TGTGCCAGCAGCCGGGACAGTAGCAATCAGCCCCAGCATTTT.

The chain couples TRBV5-1 to TRBJ2-7; 7 bases agree with TRBD1. The CDR3 consists of 13 residues. V gave up 4 bases and J gave up 5 bases; unmatched junction bases: 6. Germline lookup yields CDR1 SGHRS and CDR2 YFSETQ. The CDR3 is CASSPQGGNEQYF. CDR3 nucleotide sequence: TGCGCCAGCAGCCCCCAAGGGGGCAACGAGCAGTACTTC. Complete variable domain (other parts from reference TRBV5-1 and TRBJ2-7): KAGVTQTPRYLIKTRGQQVTLSCSPISGHRSVSWYQQTPGQGLQFLFEYFSETQRNKGNFPGRFSGRQFSNSRSEMNVSTLELGDSALYLCASSPQGGNEQYFGPGTRLTVT.

The V gene is TRBV27, the J gene TRBJ2-1, with TRBD1 matching over 8 bases. This CDR3 is built from 17 residues. The ends lost 6 bases at V and 6 bases at J; junction bases unmatched: 16. The germline V gene has CDR1 MNHEY and CDR2 SMNVEV (reference sequence). The CDR3 nucleotides read TGTGCCAGCAGCACCCTGGCGACAGGGGATTTGGGCAATGAGCAGTTCTTC. Encoded protein: CASSTLATGDLGNEQFF.

The rearrangement joins TRBV6-1 to TRBJ2-3, with a weak D call TRBD2 (5 bases). CDR1 and CDR2 from the germline V gene are MNHNS and SASEGT. The CDR3 runs to 15 residues. V gave up 3 bases and J gave up 2 bases, with 12 bases separating them. The DNA of the CDR3 is TGTGCCAGCAGTGAGGTAGCGACCAACACAGATACGCAGTATTTT. Its protein is CASSEVATNTDTQYF.

Written as DNA, the CDR3 is TGTGCCAGTAACGGGATGTCGCTCAATCAGCCCCAGCATTTT. This encodes CASNGMSLNQPQHF. V usage is TRBV19 and J usage is TRBJ1-5; no clear D gene. Germline V lookup: CDR1 LNHDA, CDR2 SQIVND (reference sequence). This CDR3 spans 14 amino acids. The V gene lost 7 bases and the J gene lost 3 bases, with 13 bases spanning the gap.

The J gene is TRBJ1-2, the V gene TRBV10-1; D call uncertain. The CDR3 has 14 residues. CDR1 WNHNN and CDR2 SYGVQD come from the germline V gene (reference sequence). V was trimmed by 0 bases and J by 8 bases, leaving 13 bases between them. For the CDR3, the DNA is TGCGCCAGCAGTGAGTCGAACGGGGTCGGCGGCTACACCTTC. Its protein product is CASSESNGVGGYTF.

This chain connects TRBV7-2 to TRBJ1-4; D unresolved. The CDR3 loop spans 15 amino acids. Trimming removed 4 bases at V and 7 bases at J, with 16 bases between. Germline loops: CDR1 SGHTA, CDR2 FQGNSA. CDR3 DNA sequence: TGTGCCAGCAGCTCCAAGATTCGGGGAGGTGAAAAACTGTTTTTT. It codes for CASSSKIRGGEKLFF.

The chain uses TRBV10-3 and TRBJ1-6; D perhaps matches TRBD1 (5 bases). The CDR3 spans 15 residues. Deletions cut 11 bases from V and 7 bases from J, with 21 bases between. Germline CDR1 ENHRY, CDR2 SYGVKD. The CDR3 region is CASPRPQGMNSPLHF. The CDR3 region has the DNA TGTGCCTCCCCGAGACCTCAGGGAATGAATTCACCCCTCCACTTT.

This clone occurred a few times. V gene TRBV5-1 combines with J gene TRBJ2-3; no clear D gene. This CDR3 has 12 residues. V lost 4 bases and J 0 bases, leaving 3 bases between the germline ends. Per the germline V gene, CDR1 is SGHRS and CDR2 is YFSETQ. The CDR3 region is CASSTSTDTQYF. For the CDR3, the DNA is TGCGCCAGCAGCACTAGCACAGATACGCAGTATTTT.